The 25 T cell receptor beta chains below all came from one sample that was sequenced in a study of regulatory T cells in long-lasting Graves disease. Building of the TCR beta libraries involved iRepertoire HTBI primers and Arm-PCR of CDR3 regions. Using its own MiXCR run on the multiplex PCR reads, TCRdb lists one record per CDR3 protein. The sample carries 400,000 to 600,000 distinct CDR3 sequences, about 22% recorded once. Noted time point: persistent/refractory GD, antithyroid drugs over 5 years with positive TRAb. The TCR library was prepared using RNA isolated from PBMCs. The sequences come from peripheral blood mononuclear cells (PBMCs), collected when the disease was refractory, from a patient treated with antithyroid drugs. These TCRs come from a female donor with Graves disease.

V gene TRBV18 combines with J gene TRBJ2-7; D is unresolved. V lost 3 bases and J 0 bases, leaving 6 bases between the germline ends. The CDR3 is made up of 13 amino acids. Germline CDR1 is KGHSH and CDR2 is LQKENI. CDR3 loop: CASSPAASYEQYF. The CDR3 region has the DNA TGTGCCAGCTCACCTGCTGCCTCCTACGAGCAGTACTTC.

This clonotype was recorded at least ten times. V gene TRBV7-6 combines with J gene TRBJ1-6; D unresolved. The V end was cut by 4 bases, the J end by 4 bases, with 8 bases between. The CDR3 runs to 14 residues. CDR1 is SGHVS, CDR2 FNYEAQ, per germline. For the CDR3, the DNA is TGTGCCAGCAGCTCAGCCCCTTATAATTCACCCCTCCACTTT. Protein product: CASSSAPYNSPLHF.

This clonotype showed up just a few times. The chain joins TRBV12-3 or TRBV12-4 to TRBJ1-6; D not resolved. The length of the CDR3 is 14 residues. Trimming took 5 bases from V and 9 from J, leaving 14 bases between them. CDR3: CASSVDGVVSPLHF. The DNA of the CDR3 is TGTGCCAGCAGTGTGGACGGTGTGGTTTCACCCCTCCACTTT.

The chain employs TRBV7-9 and TRBJ2-5; TRBD1 matches 8 bases. After removal of 6 bases from V and 5 bases from J, the junction contained 11 bases not matched to a gene. The germline gives CDR1 SEHNR, CDR2 FQNEAQ (reference sequence). The CDR3 spans 15 residues. CDR3 region: CASSSTGTGYETQYF. In nucleotides, the CDR3 is TGTGCCAGCAGTTCAACCGGGACAGGCTACGAGACCCAGTACTTC. Based on the CDR3 plus reference TRBV7-9 and TRBJ2-5, the full variable domain is DTGVSQNPRHKITKRGQNVTFRCDPISEHNRLYWYRQTLGQGPEFLTYFQNEAQLEKSRLLSDRFSAERPKGSFSTLEIQRTEQGDSAMYLCASSSTGTGYETQYFGPGTRLLVL.

This clonotype was seen repeatedly, ten times or more. V usage is TRBV28 and J usage is TRBJ2-5; D remains ambiguous. CDR3 length: 13 amino acids. CDR1 and CDR2 from the germline V gene are MDHEN and SYDVKM. With 5 bases removed from V and 2 bases from J, the gap between germline ends came to 9 bases. CDR3 DNA: TGTGCCAGCAGTAAGAAATTGCAAGAGACCCAGTACTTC. Encoded protein: CASSKKLQETQYF.

To note about this clonotype: This clone may be a read error of a much larger clone one base away. This CDR3 is CASILAGASDTGELFF. The CDR3 DNA sequence: TGTGCCAGTATCCTAGCGGGAGCTTCGGACACCGGGGAGCTGTTTTTT. The chain employs TRBV6-1 and TRBJ2-2; 10 bases are a match to TRBD2. The ends lost 9 bases at V and 3 bases at J; junction bases unmatched: 10. The CDR3 covers 16 residues. In germline, CDR1 is MNHNS, CDR2 SASEGT.

The table lists this clonotype with many counts. The V gene is TRBV28, the J gene TRBJ1-6, with 8 bases fitting TRBD1. The CDR3 sequence is 16 residues long. Germline V gives CDR1 MDHEN, CDR2 SYDVKM. The ends lost 7 bases at V and 2 bases at J; junction bases unmatched: 7. The CDR3 coding sequence is TGTGCCAGCACGTGGACAGGGTCTCCCTATAATTCACCCCTCCACTTT. Protein: CASTWTGSPYNSPLHF.

The table lists this clonotype with many counts. The chain carries TRBV12-3 or TRBV12-4 and TRBJ1-5; TRBD1 agrees at 9 bases. V trimming: 5 bases; J trimming: 0 bases; junction bases outside the gene matches: 11. CDR3 length: 18 residues. DNA for the CDR3: TGTGCCAGCAGTCCGTCGGGACAGGGTCCTTATAGCAATCAGCCCCAGCATTTT. Its protein is CASSPSGQGPYSNQPQHF.

V usage is TRBV18 and J usage is TRBJ2-7; 8 nucleotides line up with TRBD1. Germline CDR1 reads KGHSH; CDR2 reads LQKENI. This CDR3 spans 14 amino acids. Trimming took 3 bases from V and 5 from J; bases not matched to a gene: 6. Here the CDR3 DNA reads TGTGCCAGCTCACCGGAACAGGGGGTCCACGAGCAGTACTTC. The encoded protein is CASSPEQGVHEQYF.

There are many counts of this clonotype. This chain links TRBV27 with TRBJ1-2; no firm D call. CDR1 and CDR2 from the germline V gene are MNHEY and SMNVEV (reference sequence). Deletions cut 4 bases from V and 4 bases from J, with 19 bases between. The CDR3 runs 16 residues. The CDR3 sequence: CASSSSAGGRAYGYTF. CDR3 bases: TGTGCCAGCAGTTCCTCAGCCGGAGGGCGGGCCTATGGCTACACCTTC.

This rearrangement joins TRBV12-3 or TRBV12-4 to TRBJ2-6; D could derive from TRBD1 or TRBD2 (5 bases each). The CDR3 totals 16 residues. V shed 5 bases and J shed 0 bases, with 11 bases lying between them. The CDR3 DNA reads as TGTGCCAGCAGTGGAGGACAAAACTCTGGGGCCAACGTCCTGACTTTC. This gives the protein CASSGGQNSGANVLTF.

This clonotype has just a few counts. The chain uses TRBV9 and TRBJ1-2; 8 bases map to TRBD1. From germline, CDR1 is SGDLS and CDR2 YYNGEE. CDR3 length equals 18 residues. Unmatched junction bases numbered 16, after V lost 4 bases and J lost 2 bases. CDR3 sequence (DNA): TGTGCCAGCAGCCCAGTCGGGGGGGCAGGGGGCGCGAACTATGGCTACACCTTC. This codes for CASSPVGGAGGANYGYTF.

The genes are TRBV4-2 and TRBJ1-1; D unresolved. The CDR3 runs to 15 residues. The ends were cut back, 0 bases at V and 3 bases at J, with 11 bases in the middle. The germline gives CDR1 LGHNA, CDR2 YNFKEQ. The CDR3 nucleotides read TGTGCCAGCAGCCAAGATGAAACAGCGCACACTGAAGCTTTCTTT. Translating gives CASSQDETAHTEAFF.

This clonotype has a count of ten or more. The chain combines TRBV2 with TRBJ2-2; D is unresolved. This CDR3 region has 14 residues. The V gene's germline CDR1 is SNHLY and CDR2 FYNNEI. Between the trimmed V and J ends, which lost 0 bases and 1 base, there was a span of 3 bases. As DNA, the CDR3 is TGTGCCAGCAGTGAAGCAGGGAACACCGGGGAGCTGTTTTTT. It is translated as CASSEAGNTGELFF.

This clonotype showed up many times. The chain couples TRBV29-1 to TRBJ1-2; a weak D match, TRBD1 (5 bases). This CDR3 has 13 amino acids. Trimming left V 4 bases short and J 4 bases short, with 13 bases between. CDR1 and CDR2 (germline): SQVTM, ANQGSEA. The CDR3 DNA is TGCAGCGTTGCGGAGGGGCCGGGCTATGGCTACACCTTC. Protein: CSVAEGPGYGYTF.

Worth noting for this clonotype: This could be a read error, since a much larger clone is one nucleotide away. This CDR3 is CASGQGTGTGAFF. CDR3 nucleotides: TGTGCCAGCGGCCAAGGGACAGGTACGGGAGCTTTCTTT. The chain carries TRBV3-1 and TRBJ1-1; TRBD1 aligns across 8 bases. Germline lookup yields CDR1 LGHDT and CDR2 YNNKEL (reference sequence). CDR3 length: 13 amino acids.

This clonotype was counted ten times or more. J is TRBJ1-5 and V is TRBV12-3 or TRBV12-4, with D unclear. The CDR3 runs 15 residues. V lost 5 bases and J 4 bases, leaving 15 bases between the germline ends. As DNA, the CDR3 is TGTGCCAGCAGTCTAGACGGAGCCCGAAATCAGCCCCAGCATTTT. Translating gives CASSLDGARNQPQHF.

This clonotype was recorded at least ten times. The chain couples TRBV28 to TRBJ1-5; D is uncertain. V lost 5 bases to trimming and J lost 6 bases, with 14 bases between them. This CDR3 is 14 amino acids long. The germline V gene encodes CDR1 MDHEN and CDR2 SYDVKM. This CDR3 is CASSPPVSGQPQHF. The CDR3 coding sequence is TGTGCCAGCAGTCCCCCGGTAAGCGGTCAGCCCCAGCATTTT. Full variable domain (outside the CDR3, taken from reference TRBV28 and TRBJ1-5): DVKVTQSSRYLVKRTGEKVFLECVQDMDHENMFWYRQDPGLGLRLIYFSYDVKMKEKGDIPEGYSVSREKKERFSLILESASTNQTSMYLCASSPPVSGQPQHFGDGTRLSIL.

The CDR3 loop is CASSIPTDHTGELFF. The DNA for the CDR3 is TGTGCCAGTAGTATTCCCACAGACCACACCGGGGAGCTGTTTTTT. The chain joins TRBV19 to TRBJ2-2; D remains ambiguous. The CDR3 loop spans 15 amino acids. Germline V CDR1 and CDR2: LNHDA, SQIVND (reference sequence). The V gene lost 3 bases and the J gene lost 3 bases, with 11 bases spanning the gap.

This clonotype was counted ten times or more. The genes are TRBV6-1 and TRBJ1-2; TRBD1 is a possible D gene (6 bases). Trimming shortened V by 10 bases and J by 0 bases, and 27 bases separated the two germline ends. CDR1 and CDR2 from the germline V gene are MNHNS and SASEGT. This CDR3 is built from 18 residues. The CDR3 DNA sequence: TGTGCCATCGTAGGGAGGACAGTTGCGGCCCTGGCTAACTATGGCTACACCTTC. As protein: CAIVGRTVAALANYGYTF.

The genes are TRBV3-1 and TRBJ2-7; TRBD1 or TRBD2 may be the D gene (6 bases each). Germline V gene lookup returns CDR1 LGHDT and CDR2 YNNKEL (reference sequence). V lost 3 bases, J lost 6 bases, and 15 bases lay in between. CDR3 length equals 14 residues. Here the CDR3 reads CASSQGGGYGEQYF. In nucleotides, the CDR3 is TGTGCCAGCAGCCAGGGGGGCGGGTACGGCGAGCAGTACTTC.

Comment on this clonotype: A much more abundant neighbour one base away suggests this may be a read error. The chain joins TRBV2 to TRBJ1-2; 7 bases are shared with TRBD1. The germline V gene has CDR1 SNHLY and CDR2 FYNNEI. V was clipped by 7 bases and J by 10 bases; unmatched bases: 9. The length of the CDR3 is 12 residues. The CDR3 DNA reads TGTGCCAGCAAAGGGGGCGTTGCTGACTACACCTTC. It yields the protein CASKGGVADYTF.

This clonotype appeared a single time. The V call is TRBV3-1, the J call TRBJ1-5; D not resolved. V was clipped by 1 base and J by 0 bases, with 7 bases between them. CDR3 length equals 15 residues. The germline CDR1 and CDR2 sequences are LGHDT and YNNKEL (reference sequence). The CDR3 nucleotides read TGTGCCAGCAGCCAAGGTGTGATTAGCAATCAGCCCCAGCATTTT. Translated: CASSQGVISNQPQHF.

V is TRBV7-9 and J is TRBJ1-1; possible D gene TRBD1, 5 bases. The germline gives CDR1 SEHNR, CDR2 FQNEAQ (reference sequence). Trimming stripped 5 bases from V and 1 base from J, with 11 bases between. The CDR3 length is 14 residues. This CDR3 reads CASSQGPTNTEAFF. CDR3 coding DNA: TGTGCCAGCAGCCAGGGACCTACGAACACTGAAGCTTTCTTT.

The CDR3 loop is CASSLRTSADTQYF. The CDR3 coding sequence is TGTGCCAGCAGTTTACGGACTAGCGCAGATACGCAGTATTTT. The chain links TRBV28 to TRBJ2-3; 9 bases map to TRBD2. The CDR3 sequence is 14 residues long. Germline V CDR1 and CDR2: MDHEN, SYDVKM. Losses at the gene ends were 2 bases for V and 4 bases for J; bases not matched to a gene: 1.